What follows describes a single T cell receptor (beta chain). Its target is not known. The source of the sample is a study of OX40 agonist ivuxolimab in advanced cancers. Study overall: The treatment was a fully human IgG2 OX40 agonist, ivuxolimab. Intravenous ivuxolimab at 0.01 to 10 mg/kg was given to patients every 2 weeks. Three individuals attained partial responses, comprising one hepatocellular carcinoma case and two cutaneous melanoma cases.

The CDR3 loop spans 14 amino acids. The germline CDR1 and CDR2 sequences are GTSNPN and SVGIG (reference sequence). After removal of 0 bases from V and 9 bases from J, the junction contained 3 bases not matched to a gene. Clones were sequenced by immunoSEQ multiplex PCR, and TCRdb holds only the in-frame ones, with some missing. The sample lists 78,000 or so clones, almost 90% occurring once. Study-wide results and caveats: The CD4+ and CD8+ T cells in the blood had expanded clonally by week 6 at 0.1 to 3.0 mg/kg.

V is TRBV30 and J is TRBJ1-6; 9 positions match TRBD1. This sequence originates from an adult with an advanced solid tumor such as melanoma, head and neck, liver or kidney cancer. This sample comprised CD4+ or CD8+ T cells sorted from blood, obtained in a trial of the OX40 agonist ivuxolimab. The DNA of the CDR3 is TGTGCCTGGAGTGTAACAGGGGGCTCTTCACCCCTCCACTTT. Its translation: CAWSVTGGSSPLHF.